This T cell receptor (beta chain) was recovered during a study of graft-versus-host responses after intestinal transplantation. About this clone itself: The antigen remains undetermined.

Generated by immunoSEQ multiplex PCR, the TCRdb table keeps only in-frame clones and is missing some. The sample lists about 130,000 clones, about nine tenths occurring once. Germline CDR1 and CDR2: MDHEN and SYDVKM. The V end lost 7 bases, the J end lost 2 bases, and 6 bases lay between the germline ends. The CDR3 is made up of 11 amino acids. Here the sequenced sample was unstimulated CD4+ T cells sorted from spleen or lymph node cells, taken before intestinal transplant. This clonotype was obtained from a human donor who received an intestinal transplant. This sequence joins TRBV28 and TRBJ2-7; D not certain. The CDR3 coding sequence is TGTGCCAGCACCACCCCCTACGAGCAGTACTTC. Amino acids: CASTTPYEQYF.